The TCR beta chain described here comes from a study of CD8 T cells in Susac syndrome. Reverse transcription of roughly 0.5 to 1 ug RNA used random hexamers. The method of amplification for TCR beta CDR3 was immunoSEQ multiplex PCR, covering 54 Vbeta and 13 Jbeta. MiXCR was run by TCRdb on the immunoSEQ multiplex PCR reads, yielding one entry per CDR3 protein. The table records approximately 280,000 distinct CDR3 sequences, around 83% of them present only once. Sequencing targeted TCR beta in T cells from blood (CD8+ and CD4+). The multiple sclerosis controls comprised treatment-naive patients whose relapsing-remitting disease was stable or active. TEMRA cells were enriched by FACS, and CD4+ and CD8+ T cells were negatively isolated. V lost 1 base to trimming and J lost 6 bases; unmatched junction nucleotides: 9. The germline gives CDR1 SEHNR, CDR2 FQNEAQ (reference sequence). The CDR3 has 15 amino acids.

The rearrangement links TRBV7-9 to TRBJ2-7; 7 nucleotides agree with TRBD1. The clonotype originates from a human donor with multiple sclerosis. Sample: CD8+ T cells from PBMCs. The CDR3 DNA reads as TGTGCCAGCAGCTTAGTGGTGCAGGGGGTACGCGAGCAGTACTTC. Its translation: CASSLVVQGVREQYF. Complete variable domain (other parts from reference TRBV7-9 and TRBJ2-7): DTGVSQNPRHKITKRGQNVTFRCDPISEHNRLYWYRQTLGQGPEFLTYFQNEAQLEKSRLLSDRFSAERPKGSFSTLEIQRTEQGDSAMYLCASSLVVQGVREQYFGPGTRLTVT.